What follows are 2 T cell receptor beta chains derived from one specimen sequenced in a study of OX40 agonist ivuxolimab in advanced cancers. This table comes from immunoSEQ multiplex PCR, and its TCRdb copy is limited to in-frame clones, with some not included. The repertoire holds some 40,000 clones, about three quarters seen once, with almost 10% in the top ten. The sequences come from CD4+ or CD8+ T cells sorted from blood, collected in a trial of the OX40 agonist ivuxolimab. These receptors originate from an adult with an advanced solid tumor such as melanoma, head and neck, liver or kidney cancer.

This clone was detected once. The chain uses TRBV5-6 and TRBJ1-2; 8 bases align to TRBD1. CDR1 is SGHDT, CDR2 YYEEEE, per germline. The ends lost 4 bases at V and 1 base at J; junction bases unmatched: 12. The CDR3 loop spans 17 amino acids. Here the CDR3 DNA reads TGTGCCAGCAGCCTCCGCGGGACAGGAGATTATAACTATGGCTACACCTTC. It encodes CASSLRGTGDYNYGYTF. The variable domain in full, completed from reference TRBV5-6 and TRBJ1-2, reads DAGVTQSPTHLIKTRGQQVTLRCSPKSGHDTVSWYQQALGQGPQFIFQYYEEEERQRGNFPDRFSGHQFPNYSSELNVNALLLGDSALYLCASSLRGTGDYNYGYTFGSGTRLTVV.

This rearrangement joins TRBV28 to TRBJ1-5; tentatively, D is TRBD1 (5 bases). Trimming stripped 8 bases from V and 5 bases from J, with 13 bases between. This CDR3 has 13 residues. The V gene's germline CDR1 is MDHEN and CDR2 SYDVKM. CDR3 nucleotides: TGTGCCAGCCGAGTCGGGGGGGATCAGCCCCAGCATTTT. Translated, it gives CASRVGGDQPQHF.